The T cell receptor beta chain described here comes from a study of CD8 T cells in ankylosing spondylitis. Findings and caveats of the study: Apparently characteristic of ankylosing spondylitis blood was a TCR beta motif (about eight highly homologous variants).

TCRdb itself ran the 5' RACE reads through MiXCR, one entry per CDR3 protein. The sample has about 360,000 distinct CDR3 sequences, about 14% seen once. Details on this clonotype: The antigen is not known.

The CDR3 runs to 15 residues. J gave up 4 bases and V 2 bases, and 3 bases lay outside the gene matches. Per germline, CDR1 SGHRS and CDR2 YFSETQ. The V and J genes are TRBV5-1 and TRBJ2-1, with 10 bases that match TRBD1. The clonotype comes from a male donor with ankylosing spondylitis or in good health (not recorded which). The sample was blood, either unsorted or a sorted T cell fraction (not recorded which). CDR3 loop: CASSFTGQGYNEQFF. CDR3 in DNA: TGCGCCAGCAGCTTCACGGGACAGGGGTACAATGAGCAGTTCTTC.